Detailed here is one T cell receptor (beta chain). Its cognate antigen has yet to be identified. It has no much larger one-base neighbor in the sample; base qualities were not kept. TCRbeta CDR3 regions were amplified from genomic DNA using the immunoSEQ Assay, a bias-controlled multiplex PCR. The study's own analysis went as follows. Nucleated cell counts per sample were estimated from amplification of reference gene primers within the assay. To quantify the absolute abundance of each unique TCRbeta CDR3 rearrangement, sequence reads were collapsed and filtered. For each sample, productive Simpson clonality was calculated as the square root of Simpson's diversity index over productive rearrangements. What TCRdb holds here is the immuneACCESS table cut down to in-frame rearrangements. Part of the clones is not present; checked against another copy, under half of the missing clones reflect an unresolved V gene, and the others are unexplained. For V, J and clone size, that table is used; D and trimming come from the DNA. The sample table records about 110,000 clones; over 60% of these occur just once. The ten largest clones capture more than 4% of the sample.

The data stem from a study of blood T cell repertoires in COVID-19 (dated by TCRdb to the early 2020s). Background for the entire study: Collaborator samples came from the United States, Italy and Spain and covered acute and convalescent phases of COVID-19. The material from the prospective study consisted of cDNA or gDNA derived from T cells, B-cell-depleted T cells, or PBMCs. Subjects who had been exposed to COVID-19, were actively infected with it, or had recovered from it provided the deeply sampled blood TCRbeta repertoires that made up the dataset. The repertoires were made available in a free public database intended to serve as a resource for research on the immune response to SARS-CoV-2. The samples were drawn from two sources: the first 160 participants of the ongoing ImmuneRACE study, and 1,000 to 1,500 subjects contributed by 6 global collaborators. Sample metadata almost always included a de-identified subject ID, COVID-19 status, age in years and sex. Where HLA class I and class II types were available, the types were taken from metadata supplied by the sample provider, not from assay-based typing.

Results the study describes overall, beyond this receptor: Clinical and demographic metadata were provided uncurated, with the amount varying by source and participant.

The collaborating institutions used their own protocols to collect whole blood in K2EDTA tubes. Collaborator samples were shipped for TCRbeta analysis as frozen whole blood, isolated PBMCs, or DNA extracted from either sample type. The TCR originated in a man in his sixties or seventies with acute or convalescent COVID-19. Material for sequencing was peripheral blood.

The sequenced DNA is TGTGCCAGCAGCGCTGCCAAGGAGGGGTATGGCTATGGCTACACCTTC. This encodes CASSAAKEGYGYGYTF. The rearrangement combines TRBV13 with TRBJ1-2; a weak D assignment points to TRBD1 (5 bases agree). The CDR3 measures 16 amino acids from cysteine to phenylalanine. Only CDR3 DNA remains: 48 bases, in frame from the first base. Reading the germline V gene (reference sequence) gives CDR1 PRHDT and CDR2 FYEKMQ. V was cut back by 5 bases and J by 4 bases, leaving a gap of 20 bases between them. Supplemented by the reference TRBV13 and TRBJ1-2 proteins around the CDR3, the complete variable domain is AAGVIQSPRHLIKEKRETATLKCYPIPRHDTVYWYQQGPGQDPQFLISFYEKMQSDKGSIPDRFSAQQFSDYHSELNMSSLELGDSALYFCASSAAKEGYGYGYTFGSGTRLTVV.